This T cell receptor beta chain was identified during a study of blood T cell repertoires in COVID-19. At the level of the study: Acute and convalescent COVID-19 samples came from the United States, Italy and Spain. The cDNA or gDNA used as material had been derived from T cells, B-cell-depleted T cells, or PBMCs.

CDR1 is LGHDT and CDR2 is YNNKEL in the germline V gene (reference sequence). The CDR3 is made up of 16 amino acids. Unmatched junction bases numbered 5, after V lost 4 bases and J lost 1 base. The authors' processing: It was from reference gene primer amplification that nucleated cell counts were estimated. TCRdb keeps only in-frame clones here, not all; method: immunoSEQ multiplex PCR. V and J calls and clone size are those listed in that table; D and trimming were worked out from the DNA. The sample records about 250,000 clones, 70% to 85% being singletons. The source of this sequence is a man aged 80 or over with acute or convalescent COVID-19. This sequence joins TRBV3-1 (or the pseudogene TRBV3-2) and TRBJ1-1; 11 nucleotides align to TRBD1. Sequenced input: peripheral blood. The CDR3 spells CASSLGTGGENTEAFF. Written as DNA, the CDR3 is TGTGCCAGCAGCCTAGGGACAGGGGGGGAGAACACTGAAGCTTTCTTT.